This note documents a single TCR beta chain sequence. Its antigen is still unknown. CDR3 size: 13 residues. Trimming cost V 5 bases and J 5 bases, with 15 bases left between them. Germline V lookup: CDR1 SQVTM, CDR2 ANQGSEA. Together with a sample-barcoded 5' primer, a J-beta primer mix was included in a second PCR lasting about 6 to 12 cycles. Via MiXCR, TCRdb re-called the 5' RACE reads, giving one row per CDR3 protein. Of fewer than 1.5 million distinct CDR3 sequences listed, around 39% are singletons. The record originates from a study of blood T cells in healthy people across ages. Overall study findings and caveats: CMV status of donors was not determined, possibly confounding expanded clonotype changes. Comparison with aged donors showed that long-lived donors had more naive CD4+ cells and higher diversity.

Specimen: blood. This clonotype originated in a young woman in good health. The chain links TRBV29-1 to TRBJ1-2; the D gene is possibly TRBD1 (5 bases). CDR3 loop: CSVPRQNAYGYTF. CDR3 in DNA: TGCAGCGTTCCCCGACAGAACGCGTATGGCTACACCTTC. Using reference TRBV29-1 and TRBJ1-2 for the parts outside the CDR3, the full variable domain is SAVISQKPSRDICQRGTSLTIQCQVDSQVTMMFWYRQQPGQSLTLIATANQGSEATYESGFVIDKFPISRPNLTFSTLTVSNMSPEDSSIYLCSVPRQNAYGYTFGSGTRLTVV.